The text below deals with one TCR beta chain. Some clones are missing from TCRdb's copy, which holds only in-frame ones; the method was immunoSEQ multiplex PCR. The sample consists of about 290,000 clones, about nine tenths of them appearing once. The CDR3 spans 12 residues. Trimming at V came to 5 bases and at J to 6 bases, leaving 3 bases not matched to a gene. Germline V gene lookup returns CDR1 PRHDT and CDR2 FYEKMQ (reference sequence). Participants came from some 23 US areas, aged about 18 to 95 years. This entry belongs to a study of blood T cell repertoires in COVID-19. Turning to the study itself: Spain, Italy and the United States supplied samples that represented acute and convalescent COVID-19.

The chain combines TRBV13 with TRBJ2-7; 8 nucleotides align to TRBD1. This TCR derives from a woman between 40 and 50 years old who had recovered from COVID-19. Sequencing was done on a sample of PBMCs or T cells enriched from blood (not recorded which). The CDR3 nucleotides read TGTGCCAGCAGCAGAGGACAGGGCGAGCAGTACTTC. Translation gives CASSRGQGEQYF.